This T cell receptor (beta chain) derives from a study of control samples from healthy donors and cancer patients. The CDR3 extends over 17 amino acids. Per the germline V gene, CDR1 is LGHNA and CDR2 is YSLEER. After removal of 1 base from V and 8 bases from J, the junction contained 13 bases not matched to a gene. Repertoires were generated with immunoSEQ multiplex PCR, while TCRdb's copy carries only in-frame clones and drops some. The repertoire holds 35,000 to 55,000 clones, roughly 86% seen once, with more than 8.5% in the top ten. The J gene is TRBJ2-1, the V gene TRBV4-3, with 8 positions matching TRBD2. This sequence was found in a woman aged 55-70 years with lung cancer. Sequenced material: PBMCs. CDR3 DNA: TGCGCCAGCAGCCAAGTAGGGGAGCGGGAGTTGAGGTATGAGCAGTTCTTC. This gives the protein CASSQVGERELRYEQFF.